The subject of this entry is one TCR beta chain. The CDR3 runs to 12 residues. Germline assignment: CDR1 MNHEY and CDR2 SVGAGI. Losses at the gene ends were 7 bases for V and 3 bases for J; bases not matched to a gene: 2. This sample was included in a study of technical replicates of blood from a few donors. Sequencing used immunoSEQ multiplex PCR; TCRdb keeps in-frame clones, though not all of them. The table has around 72,000 clones, 95% to 99% seen once. Material for sequencing was T cells isolated from PBMCs. This TCR came from a human donor in good health. This rearrangement joins TRBV6-5 to TRBJ2-7, with TRBD2 matching 8 bases. CDR3 region: CASMGLDYEQYF. The CDR3 DNA sequence: TGTGCCAGCATGGGACTAGACTACGAGCAGTACTTC.